The 15 T cell receptor beta chains listed next were all sequenced from one sample in a study of blood T cell repertoires in COVID-19. The repertoire was sequenced with immunoSEQ multiplex PCR; TCRdb's copy has only in-frame clones and lacks some. The data show approximately 97,000 clones, about 91% seen once. The source material was peripheral blood. The source of these receptors is a man in his fifties or sixties with COVID-19, enrolled during active disease.

The genes are TRBV18 and TRBJ2-7; D unresolved. V lost 0 bases and J lost 3, with 12 bases in between. CDR1 is KGHSH and CDR2 is LQKENI in the germline V gene. This CDR3 region has 15 residues. The chain's CDR3 is CASSPPYVGRYEQYF. Written as DNA, the CDR3 is TGTGCCAGCTCACCACCGTACGTTGGGCGCTACGAGCAGTACTTC.

The J gene is TRBJ1-2, the V gene TRBV7-9, with unresolved D. Germline V gene lookup returns CDR1 SEHNR and CDR2 FQNEAQ (reference sequence). V was trimmed by 6 bases and J by 5 bases, leaving 13 bases between them. This CDR3 has 13 residues. This CDR3 reads CASRPDGVYGYTF. CDR3 nucleotide sequence: TGTGCCAGCAGACCGGACGGGGTATATGGCTACACCTTC.

The chain links TRBV11-2 to TRBJ2-3; perhaps TRBD1 as D (5 bases). The CDR3 extends over 16 amino acids. In germline, CDR1 is SGHAT, CDR2 FQNNGV. Trimming removed 1 base at V and 3 bases at J, with 14 bases between. The CDR3 DNA is TGTGCCAGCAGCTTAGTGGGGCCTCCCGTAACAGATACGCAGTATTTT. Translation gives CASSLVGPPVTDTQYF.

The chain combines TRBV28 with TRBJ1-5; no clear D gene. Between the trimmed V and J ends, which lost 5 bases and 6 bases, there was a span of 29 bases. Germline lookup yields CDR1 MDHEN and CDR2 SYDVKM. The CDR3 loop spans 19 amino acids. DNA of the CDR3: TGTGCCAGCAGTCCTCCCCGTTTAGGGAGTAATAAATTTCGTCAGCCCCAGCATTTT. Its protein product is CASSPPRLGSNKFRQPQHF.

This rearrangement joins TRBV11-1 to TRBJ1-2, with 8 bases identical to TRBD1. V lost 1 base to trimming and J lost 1 base; unmatched junction nucleotides: 2. Germline lookup yields CDR1 SGHAT and CDR2 FQDESV (reference sequence). CDR3 length equals 15 residues. The CDR3 protein is CASSLDDRGNYGYTF. CDR3 sequence (DNA): TGTGCCAGCAGCTTAGACGACAGGGGTAACTATGGCTACACCTTC.

The V and J genes are TRBV10-2 and TRBJ2-3; no definite D call. CDR3 length: 14 amino acids. Germline CDR1 WSHSY, CDR2 SAAADI. V was clipped by 1 base and J by 3 bases, with 8 bases between them. The CDR3 is CASSEFILTDTQYF. CDR3 DNA sequence: TGCGCCAGCAGTGAGTTCATTTTGACAGATACGCAGTATTTT.

This clone was found once. DNA for the CDR3: TGCGCCAGCAGCGAGGACAGTGGAAACACCATATATTTT. Translated, it gives CASSEDSGNTIYF. The chain has TRBV5-1 and TRBJ1-3, with D perhaps TRBD1 (6 bases). In germline, CDR1 is SGHRS, CDR2 YFSETQ. This CDR3 region has 13 residues. The V end lost 4 bases, the J end lost 3 bases, and 8 bases lay between the germline ends.

CDR3 bases: TGTGCCAGCCACCGGAGTAATTCACCCCTCCACTTT. Its protein product is CASHRSNSPLHF. The chain carries TRBV2 and TRBJ1-6, with D unresolved. The CDR3 spans 12 residues. V was clipped by 8 bases and J by 6 bases, with 8 bases between them. Germline values: CDR1 SNHLY, CDR2 FYNNEI.

This rearrangement joins TRBV29-1 to TRBJ2-5; 8 positions match TRBD1. J gave up 4 bases and V 6 bases, and 7 bases lay outside the gene matches. The CDR3 runs 13 residues. CDR1 is SQVTM and CDR2 is ANQGSEA in the germline V gene. This chain's CDR3 is CSVPQGAGETQYF. CDR3 DNA sequence: TGCAGCGTACCCCAGGGGGCCGGAGAGACCCAGTACTTC.

The gene calls are TRBV5-1 and TRBJ1-1; TRBD1 matches 10 bases. Trimming removed 0 bases from V and 6 bases from J; junction bases left unmatched: 8. This CDR3 comprises 16 residues. In germline, CDR1 is SGHRS, CDR2 YFSETQ. CDR3 sequence (DNA): TGCGCCAGCAGCTTGGCCGGGACAGGGGTTGGGGCTGAAGCTTTCTTT. The encoded protein is CASSLAGTGVGAEAFF.

This clone was seen just once. At one end the junction does not follow the germline gene, possibly because of a read error. J is TRBJ2-1 and V is TRBV6-5; 8 bases map to TRBD1. CDR1 and CDR2 from the germline V gene are MNHEY and SVGAGI. This CDR3 spans 12 amino acids. The CDR3 nucleotides read TGTGCCTGCAGGGGGCTCTACAATGAGCAGTTCTTC. Translation gives CACRGLYNEQFF.

The V call is TRBV28, the J call TRBJ1-6, with a tentative D call TRBD1 (5 bases). V was pared by 8 bases and J by 14 bases, with 16 bases between. The germline V gene encodes CDR1 MDHEN and CDR2 SYDVKM. CDR3 length: 12 residues. The DNA for the CDR3 is TGTGCCAGCCGGGACTCCAGGAGGTCCCTCCACTTT. It specifies CASRDSRRSLHF.

The chain is built from TRBV21-1 and TRBJ1-2; the D segment call TRBD1 is taken from the table without a DNA check. TRBV21-1 is a pseudogene locus. The CDR3 has 15 amino acids. The DNA of the CDR3 is TGTGCCAGCAGCGCTCGCCGGGACAGGGCTTGTGGCTACACCTTC. Translated: CASSARRDRACGYTF.

This chain links TRBV6-4 with TRBJ1-1; possibly TRBD1 for D (5 bases). This CDR3 contains 13 residues. Trimming took 8 bases from V and 0 from J, leaving 10 bases between them. CDR1 is MRHNA and CDR2 is SNTAGT in the germline V gene. Here the CDR3 reads CASSRQMNTEAFF. The CDR3 DNA follows: TGTGCCAGCTCGAGACAGATGAACACTGAAGCTTTCTTT.

The chain links TRBV6-5 to TRBJ2-7; 11 bases agree with TRBD1. CDR1 is MNHEY and CDR2 is SVGAGI in the germline V gene. This CDR3 comprises 14 residues. The V and J ends lost 6 bases and 4 bases, in that order; junction bases with no gene match: 5. The chain's CDR3 is CASRAGTGGYEQYF. CDR3 DNA sequence: TGTGCCAGCAGAGCCGGGACAGGGGGTTACGAGCAGTACTTC.